The sequence of this T cell receptor beta chain was determined in a study of blood T cell repertoires in COVID-19. For the study at large: The United States, Italy and Spain provided the acute and convalescent COVID-19 samples.

Per the original data handling: Estimated nucleated cell counts came from reference gene primer amplification. The protocol was immunoSEQ multiplex PCR, while the TCRdb copy is restricted to in-frame clones and leaves out a portion. The DNA was the basis for D and trimming; V, J and clone size are from that table. This sample yields a few hundred thousand clones, of which less than 85% are seen a single time; less than 6% belongs to the top ten. Germline trimming cut 5 bases from V and 5 bases from J; bases unmatched to any gene: 11. Looked up from germline, CDR1 is ENHRY and CDR2 is SYGVKD. The CDR3 sequence is 17 residues long.

The chain combines TRBV10-3 with TRBJ1-6; 8 nucleotides align to TRBD1. This TCR derives from a man aged 55-75 years who had recovered from COVID-19. Sequenced input: peripheral blood. CDR3 in amino acids: CAISPRQGTTDNSPLHF. The DNA of the CDR3 is TGTGCCATCAGTCCGAGACAGGGGACGACCGATAATTCACCCCTCCACTTT.